Shown below are 23 T cell receptor beta chains from a single sample sequenced in a study of cytomegalovirus exposure and HLA in healthy donors. The PCR ran on 60 Vbeta and 13 Jbeta primers. Using immunoSEQ multiplex PCR, the repertoire was profiled, and TCRdb retains in-frame clones only, with some absent. The sample lists more than 130,000 clones, roughly 80% occurring once. Sequencing was performed on PBMCs. The receptor set was obtained from a man in his forties in good health and CMV-seropositive.

The chain employs TRBV5-1 and TRBJ1-3, with unresolved D. The CDR3 is made up of 16 amino acids. With 0 bases removed from V and 1 base from J, the gap between germline ends came to 11 bases. Per the germline V gene, CDR1 is SGHRS and CDR2 is YFSETQ. CDR3 loop: CASSLVGSVSGNTIYF. In DNA form, the CDR3 reads TGCGCCAGCAGCTTGGTGGGCAGTGTTTCTGGAAACACCATATATTTT.

V and J are TRBV5-4 and TRBJ2-3; D gene unclear. From germline, CDR1 is SGHNT and CDR2 YYREEE (reference sequence). The CDR3 runs 16 residues. V shed 0 bases and J shed 6 bases, with 17 bases lying between them. CDR3 in DNA: TGTGCCAGCAGCTTGGGAGGCGCGGTGGTGCGGGATACGCAGTATTTT. It translates to CASSLGGAVVRDTQYF.

The chain employs TRBV6-5 and TRBJ2-7, with D perhaps TRBD2 (6 bases). The V and J ends lost 8 bases and 3 bases respectively, with 20 bases between them. CDR3 length: 15 residues. The germline V gene encodes CDR1 MNHEY and CDR2 SVGAGI. CDR3 region: CASSKWREPFYEQYF. CDR3 nucleotide sequence: TGTGCCAGCTCGAAGTGGAGGGAACCCTTCTACGAGCAGTACTTC.

Concerning this clone itself: Other DNA sequences of this sample code for an identical CDR3. The V call is TRBV5-5, the J call TRBJ1-5, with 7 bases fitting TRBD1. The V gene end was trimmed by 0 bases and the J gene end by 2 bases; junction bases not matched to a gene: 2. The CDR3 spans 15 residues. Germline values: CDR1 SGHKS, CDR2 YYEKEE (reference sequence). This CDR3 is CASSLGQGGNQPQHF. For the CDR3, the DNA is TGTGCCAGCAGCTTGGGGCAGGGGGGCAATCAGCCCCAGCATTTT.

The genes are TRBV6-1 and TRBJ1-2, with D tentatively TRBD1 (6 bases). In germline, CDR1 is MNHNS, CDR2 SASEGT. Trimming removed 6 bases from V and 8 bases from J, with 22 bases in between. This CDR3 region has 15 residues. CDR3 residues: CASSPELTGPAGYTF. The CDR3 region has the DNA TGTGCCAGCAGCCCGGAACTCACAGGGCCCGCCGGCTACACCTTC.

The chain employs TRBV28 and TRBJ1-5, with a possible D match to TRBD1 (5 bases). V dropped 5 bases and J dropped 5 bases, with 16 bases sitting between them. Germline values: CDR1 MDHEN, CDR2 SYDVKM. The CDR3 is 15 residues long. DNA for the CDR3: TGTGCCAGCAGTCGGGGGGAGGATCGGTATCAGCCCCAGCATTTT. Its translation is CASSRGEDRYQPQHF.

This chain links TRBV6-5 with TRBJ1-4; TRBD1 is a possible D gene (5 bases). The CDR3 has 14 residues. In germline, CDR1 is MNHEY, CDR2 SVGAGI. The V end was cut by 4 bases, the J end by 7 bases, with 13 bases between. In nucleotides, the CDR3 is TGTGCCAGCAGTTTGGGGGGTTGGGGTGAAAAACTGTTTTTT. Translated: CASSLGGWGEKLFF.

The genes are TRBV4-1 and TRBJ1-2; no reliable D call. This CDR3 is built from 13 residues. V was clipped by 0 bases and J by 8 bases, with 10 bases between them. Germline CDR1 reads MGHRA; CDR2 reads YSYEKL. CDR3 protein: CASSQEEGYGYTF. DNA of the CDR3: TGCGCCAGCAGCCAAGAAGAGGGTTACGGCTACACCTTC.

This chain uses TRBV18 with TRBJ1-3; D remains ambiguous. The ends were cut back, 6 bases at V and 0 bases at J, with 9 bases in the middle. This CDR3 is built from 14 residues. The germline CDR1 and CDR2 sequences are KGHSH and LQKENI. CDR3 DNA: TGTGCCAGCTCCAGCGGAGGCTCTGGAAACACCATATATTTT. The encoded protein is CASSSGGSGNTIYF. The entire variable domain, with the rest obtained from reference TRBV18 and TRBJ1-3, is as follows: NAGVMQNPRHLVRRRGQEARLRCSPMKGHSHVYWYRQLPEEGLKFMVYLQKENIIDESGMPKERFSAEFPKEGPSILRIQQVVRGDSAAYFCASSSGGSGNTIYFGEGSWLTVV.

This clone was found a few times. V usage is TRBV5-1 and J usage is TRBJ2-2; D might be TRBD1 (5 bases). The germline V and J ends were trimmed by 1 base and 4 bases, with 11 bases remaining between them. The CDR3 has 15 residues. The germline CDR1 and CDR2 sequences are SGHRS and YFSETQ. CDR3 amino acids: CASSLLSQGTGELFF. The CDR3 bases are TGCGCCAGCAGCTTGCTCTCCCAGGGCACCGGGGAGCTGTTTTTT.

The chain combines TRBV7-9 with TRBJ1-1; D gene uncertain. The V gene lost 3 bases and the J gene lost 3 bases, with 11 bases spanning the gap. The CDR3 covers 14 residues. Germline CDR1 and CDR2: SEHNR and FQNEAQ (reference sequence). CDR3 nucleotides: TGTGCCAGCAGCTTTGCGGGGTCGGACACTGAAGCTTTCTTT. Translation gives CASSFAGSDTEAFF.

The gene calls are TRBV12-5 and TRBJ2-2; 9 nucleotides align to TRBD2. The V gene end was trimmed by 6 bases and the J gene end by 6 bases; junction bases not matched to a gene: 8. The CDR3 runs 15 residues. CDR1 is LGHNT and CDR2 is FRNRAP in the germline V gene. CDR3: CASGSPSGTPGELFF. CDR3 bases: TGTGCTAGTGGCTCACCTAGCGGGACCCCCGGGGAGCTGTTTTTT.

The chain combines TRBV27 with TRBJ2-7; TRBD2 agrees at 13 bases. V was clipped by 10 bases and J by 6 bases; unmatched bases: 6. The length of the CDR3 is 13 residues. The germline gives CDR1 MNHEY, CDR2 SMNVEV (reference sequence). The CDR3 DNA is TGTGCCACCGGGACTAGCGGGGTCCTCGAGCAGTACTTC. Encoded protein: CATGTSGVLEQYF.

V is TRBV7-3 and J is TRBJ2-3, with D possibly being TRBD1 (6 bases). CDR3 length: 15 amino acids. V was clipped by 5 bases and J by 9 bases, with 21 bases between them. Germline values: CDR1 SGHTA, CDR2 FQGTGA. The CDR3 region has the DNA TGTGCCAGCAGCCCGGGGACAACCACTGCACAAACGCAGTATTTT. Its protein product is CASSPGTTTAQTQYF.

The chain uses TRBV27 and TRBJ2-1; tentative D call: TRBD2 (6 bases). The CDR3 runs 16 residues. Germline CDR1 MNHEY, CDR2 SMNVEV (reference sequence). V was pared by 2 bases and J by 9 bases, with 20 bases between. CDR3 DNA: TGTGCCAGCAGTTTAAAGTGGCAGGGAGGACATGGTGAGCAGTTCTTC. Translation gives CASSLKWQGGHGEQFF.

This clone occurred once. The J gene is TRBJ1-1, the V gene TRBV9; D may be TRBD1 (6 bases). Deletions cut 3 bases from V and 5 bases from J, with 11 bases between. The CDR3 loop spans 13 amino acids. In germline, CDR1 is SGDLS, CDR2 YYNGEE. The CDR3 DNA reads TGTGCCAGCAGCGCACAGGGAGATACTGAAGCTTTCTTT. This sequence encodes CASSAQGDTEAFF.

CDR3 sequence (DNA): TGCGCCAGCAGCTTGGTTGCGGGGTCCTACAATGAGCAGTTCTTC. Amino acids: CASSLVAGSYNEQFF. This chain connects TRBV5-1 to TRBJ2-1; weak D call: TRBD2 (6 bases). V was clipped by 0 bases and J by 1 base, with 8 bases between them. Germline V CDR1 and CDR2: SGHRS, YFSETQ. This CDR3 has 15 amino acids. Full variable domain (missing parts from reference TRBV5-1 and TRBJ2-1): KAGVTQTPRYLIKTRGQQVTLSCSPISGHRSVSWYQQTPGQGLQFLFEYFSETQRNKGNFPGRFSGRQFSNSRSEMNVSTLELGDSALYLCASSLVAGSYNEQFFGPGTRLTVL.

This rearrangement joins TRBV4-1 to TRBJ2-3, with a weak D call TRBD2 (5 bases). The CDR3 covers 18 residues. Germline-derived CDR1 and CDR2 are MGHRA and YSYEKL. V dropped 0 bases and J dropped 0 bases, with 16 bases sitting between them. The CDR3 DNA reads as TGCGCCAGCAGCCAAGATAATACTAGGACCATAAGCACAGATACGCAGTATTTT. It is translated as CASSQDNTRTISTDTQYF.

Regarding this clone: An end of the junction does not agree with germline; a read error may underlie this. V gene TRBV4-3 combines with J gene TRBJ1-4, with unresolved D. The germline V gene has CDR1 LGHNA and CDR2 YSLEER. This CDR3 contains 15 residues. For the CDR3, the DNA is TGCGCCAGCAGCCTAGGAGGGCAGACAAATGAGAAACTGTTTTTT. It yields the protein CASSLGGQTNEKLFF.

V usage is TRBV6-1 and J usage is TRBJ1-1, with 8 bases identical to TRBD1. CDR1 is MNHNS, CDR2 SASEGT, per germline. The length of the CDR3 is 14 residues. The junction had 18 bases not matched to a gene; V was cut back by 10 bases and J by 11 bases. The CDR3 sequence is CANRGDRGAGSAFF. DNA of the CDR3: TGTGCCAACAGGGGAGACAGGGGCGCAGGATCCGCTTTCTTT.

This sequence joins TRBV7-9 and TRBJ2-3; no clear D. Germline V gene data show CDR1 as SEHNR and CDR2 as FQNEAQ (reference sequence). V gave up 3 bases and J gave up 3 bases, with 10 bases separating them. The CDR3 totals 14 residues. CDR3 in DNA: TGTGCCAGCAGCTTGATCGAACGGACAGATACGCAGTATTTT. As protein: CASSLIERTDTQYF.

The chain employs TRBV27 and TRBJ1-2; no clear D gene. Germline V gene lookup returns CDR1 MNHEY and CDR2 SMNVEV (reference sequence). The V and J ends lost 11 bases and 0 bases respectively, with 13 bases between them. There are 13 residues in the CDR3. This CDR3 is CAPRPLANYGYTF. DNA of the CDR3: TGTGCCCCCCGCCCGTTAGCTAACTATGGCTACACCTTC.

To note about this clone: Relative to the germline gene, one junction end is altered; a read error may explain this. The V and J genes are TRBV7-9 and TRBJ1-5; D unclear. CDR3 length equals 12 residues. Germline loops: CDR1 SEHNR, CDR2 FQNEAQ (reference sequence). In DNA, the CDR3 is TGTTCCAGCAGCTTCGGCAATCAGCCCCAGCATTTT. Residues: CSSSFGNQPQHF.